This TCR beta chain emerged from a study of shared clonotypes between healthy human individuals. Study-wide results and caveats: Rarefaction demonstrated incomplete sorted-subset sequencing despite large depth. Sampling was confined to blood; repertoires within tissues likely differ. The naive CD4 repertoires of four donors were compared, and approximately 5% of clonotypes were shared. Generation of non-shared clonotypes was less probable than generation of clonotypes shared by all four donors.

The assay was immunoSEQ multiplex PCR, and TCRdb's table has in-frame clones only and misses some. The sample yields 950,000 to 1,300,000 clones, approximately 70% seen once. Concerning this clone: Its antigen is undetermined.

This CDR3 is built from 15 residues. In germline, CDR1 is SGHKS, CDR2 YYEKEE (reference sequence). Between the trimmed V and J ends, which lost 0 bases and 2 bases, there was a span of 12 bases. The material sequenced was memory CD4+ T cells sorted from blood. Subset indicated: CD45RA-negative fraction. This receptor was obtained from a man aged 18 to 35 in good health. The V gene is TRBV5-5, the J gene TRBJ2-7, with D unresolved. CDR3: CASSLDVGSTYEQYF. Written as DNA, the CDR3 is TGTGCCAGCAGCTTGGATGTGGGATCGACCTACGAGCAGTACTTC.